This is a list of T cell receptor beta chains from one sample in a study of shared clonotypes between healthy human individuals. Assay: immunoSEQ multiplex PCR; the TCRdb copy retains only in-frame clones and omits some. The sample includes around 200,000 clones, roughly 70% of them seen just once. The specimen sequenced was memory CD4+ T cells sorted from blood. Receptors originate from a man aged 25 to 40 in good health. Each CDR3 is given with its conserved first and last residue. D genes are given only for firm matches. Only some rows state a clone size, as once, few, many or a class for expanded clones.

CASSPRTGTGEEQYF,TGTGCCAGCAGTCCCCGGACAGGGACGGGGGAAGAGCAGTACTTC,few,TRBJ2-7,TRBD1,TRBV28
CASSTIYEQYF,TGTGCCAGCAGCACCATTTACGAGCAGTACTTC,NA,TRBJ2-7,NA,TRBV11-2
CASSLEWGSFDTQYF,TGTGCCAGCAGCTTAGAATGGGGGTCCTTCGATACGCAGTATTTT,NA,TRBJ2-3,NA,TRBV7-2
CASSQGLAASNEQYF,TGCGCCAGCAGCCAAGGACTAGCGGCTTCTAACGAGCAGTACTTC,NA,TRBJ2-7,TRBD2,TRBV4-3
CASSLITITGELFF,TGTGCCAGCTCACTGATCACAATCACCGGGGAGCTGTTTTTT,few,TRBJ2-2,NA,TRBV18
CASSLAQGEGYTF,TGTGCCAGCAGCTTAGCTCAGGGCGAAGGCTACACCTTC,few,TRBJ1-2,NA,TRBV7-9
CASSLAGGVSTDTQYF,TGTGCCAGCAGCTTGGCGGGGGGAGTTAGTACAGATACGCAGTATTTT,many,TRBJ2-3,TRBD2,TRBV5-5
CASSIGLGTEAFF,TGTGCCAGTAGTATCGGGCTGGGTACTGAAGCTTTCTTT,once,TRBJ1-1,NA,TRBV19
CASRSQGAGTGELFF,TGCGCCAGCAGATCCCAGGGGGCAGGCACCGGGGAGCTGTTTTTT,few,TRBJ2-2,TRBD1,TRBV5-1
CASSFKMYQETQYF,TGTGCCAGCAGCTTCAAGATGTACCAAGAGACCCAGTACTTC,once,TRBJ2-5,NA,TRBV7-9
CASSRNRGGNTDTQYF,TGTGCCAGCAGCCGTAACAGGGGGGGAAACACAGATACGCAGTATTTT,NA,TRBJ2-3,NA,TRBV14
CASSLADSYNEQFF,TGCGCCAGCAGCCTAGCGGACTCCTACAATGAGCAGTTCTTC,NA,TRBJ2-1,TRBD2,TRBV5-1